One and the same sample provided the 10 T cell receptor beta chains below, sequenced in a study of T cell repertoires in cytomegalovirus infection. These TCRs are of unknown antigen specificity. In TCRdb, the reads were re-called with MiXCR into one record per CDR3 protein. Of about 830,000 distinct CDR3 sequences listed, 32% were seen once; the top ten hold around 12%. The sample consisted of cultured CD8+ T cells from PBMCs, taken from culture after CMV antigen stimulation. Receptors were obtained from a human donor in good health (CMV status not recorded). Some clones in this sample may be carry-over from other donors' samples.

This clonotype was found many times. The rearrangement links TRBV7-8 to TRBJ2-7; 12 nucleotides align to TRBD1. Germline V lookup: CDR1 SGHVS, CDR2 FQNEAQ. V lost 5 bases, J lost 3 bases, and 5 bases stayed unmatched. The CDR3 spans 15 residues. DNA for the CDR3: TGTGCCAGCAGCATGGGACAGGGGGCTCTCTACGAGCAGTACGTC. It specifies CASSMGQGALYEQYV.

This sequence joins TRBV12-3 or TRBV12-4 and TRBJ2-2, with 14 positions matching TRBD2. CDR3 length: 19 amino acids. V was clipped by 5 bases and J by 2 bases; unmatched bases: 10. As DNA, the CDR3 is TGTGCCAGCAGTCTGAGGGGGACTAGCGGGGGACAAAACACCGGGGAGCTGTTTTTT. Translating it yields CASSLRGTSGGQNTGELFF.

This sequence joins TRBV12-3 or TRBV12-4 and TRBJ2-3; 13 nucleotides align to TRBD2. J was trimmed by 0 bases and V by 5 bases; bases with no gene match: 5. This CDR3 contains 17 residues. CDR3 residues: CASSGGLAGPSTDTQYF. The CDR3 bases are TGTGCCAGCAGTGGGGGACTAGCGGGGCCTAGCACAGATACGCAGTATTTT.

V usage is TRBV12-3 or TRBV12-4 and J usage is TRBJ1-6, with D unresolved. The CDR3 has 13 residues. The V end lost 2 bases, the J end lost 6 bases, and 5 bases lay between the germline ends. Here the CDR3 DNA reads TGTGCCAGCAGTTTAATAAGTAATTCACCCCTCCACTTT. Protein product: CASSLISNSPLHF.

The chain recombines TRBV7-9 with TRBJ2-1, with TRBD2 identical over 9 bases. This CDR3 contains 15 residues. The germline gives CDR1 SEHNR, CDR2 FQNEAQ (reference sequence). The trim removed 5 bases at V and 4 bases at J, leaving 6 bases unmatched. CDR3 region: CASSPRLAEYNEQFF. CDR3 DNA: TGTGCCAGCAGCCCTAGACTAGCGGAGTACAATGAGCAGTTCTTC.

This clonotype was seen a few times. V usage is TRBV7-6 and J usage is TRBJ1-6; D ambiguous. The CDR3 contains 15 residues. V lost 5 bases, J lost 0 bases, and 8 bases lay in between. Germline-derived CDR1 and CDR2 are SGHVS and FNYEAQ. CDR3: CASSVQSSYNSPLHF. For the CDR3, the DNA is TGTGCCAGCAGCGTACAGAGCTCCTATAATTCACCCCTCCACTTT.

The V and J genes are TRBV12-5 and TRBJ2-1; D perhaps matches TRBD1 (5 bases). The CDR3 is 13 amino acids. V was pared by 7 bases and J by 10 bases, with 17 bases between. Looked up from germline, CDR1 is LGHNT and CDR2 is FRNRAP. In DNA form, the CDR3 reads TGTGCTAGTGTTGAAGGGGATCTGCGGGAGCAGTTCTTC. Amino acids: CASVEGDLREQFF. Drawing the rest from reference TRBV12-5 and TRBJ2-1, the complete variable domain is DARVTQTPRHKVTEMGQEVTMRCQPILGHNTVFWYRQTMMQGLELLAYFRNRAPLDDSGMPKDRFSAEMPDATLATLKIQPSEPRDSAVYFCASVEGDLREQFFGPGTRLTVL.

This chain links TRBV10-1 with TRBJ2-7; D possibly matches TRBD1 or TRBD2 (5 bases each). The CDR3 consists of 15 residues. Germline CDR1 reads WNHNN; CDR2 reads SYGVQD (reference sequence). Trimming took off 2 bases at V and 7 bases at J, with 18 bases between the two ends. The CDR3 DNA follows: TGCGCCAGCAGTGAGCTACCGGGACCCGTGTGGGAGCAGTACTTC. Its protein is CASSELPGPVWEQYF.

The chain employs TRBV7-8 and TRBJ1-2; D might be TRBD1 (5 bases). Between the trimmed V and J ends, which lost 5 bases and 1 base, there was a span of 11 bases. Per the germline V gene, CDR1 is SGHVS and CDR2 is FQNEAQ. The CDR3 spans 14 residues. The CDR3 region is CASSPGLVNYGYTF. The CDR3 bases are TGTGCCAGCAGCCCGGGACTGGTTAACTATGGCTACACCTTC.

The chain is built from TRBV24-1 and TRBJ2-3; possibly TRBD1 for D (5 bases). The germline V gene has CDR1 KGHDR and CDR2 SFDVKD. Trimming shortened V by 3 bases and J by 2 bases, and 8 bases separated the two germline ends. CDR3 length: 14 residues. This chain's CDR3 is CATSDVGATDTQYF. The DNA of the CDR3 is TGTGCCACCAGTGATGTTGGGGCCACAGATACGCAGTATTTT.